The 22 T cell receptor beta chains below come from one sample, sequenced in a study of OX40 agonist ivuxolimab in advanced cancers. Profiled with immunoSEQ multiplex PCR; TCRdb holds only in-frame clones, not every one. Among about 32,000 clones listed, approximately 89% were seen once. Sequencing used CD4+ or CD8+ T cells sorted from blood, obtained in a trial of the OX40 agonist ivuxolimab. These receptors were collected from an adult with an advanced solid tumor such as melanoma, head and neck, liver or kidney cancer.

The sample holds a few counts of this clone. The CDR3 is CASSLSGYNQPQHF. The CDR3 DNA follows: TGTGCCAGCAGTTTATCTGGGTACAATCAGCCCCAGCATTTT. The chain joins TRBV27 to TRBJ1-5; the D is unclear. This CDR3 has 14 amino acids. Between the trimmed V and J ends, which lost 0 bases and 3 bases, there was a span of 6 bases. Germline V gene data show CDR1 as MNHEY and CDR2 as SMNVEV (reference sequence).

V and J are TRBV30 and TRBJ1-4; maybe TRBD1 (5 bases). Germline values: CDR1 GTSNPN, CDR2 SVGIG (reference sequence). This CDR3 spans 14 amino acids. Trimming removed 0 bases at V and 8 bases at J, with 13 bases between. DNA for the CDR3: TGTGCCTGGAGTGTGGGGGGGGTCCGAGAAAAACTGTTTTTT. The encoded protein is CAWSVGGVREKLFF.

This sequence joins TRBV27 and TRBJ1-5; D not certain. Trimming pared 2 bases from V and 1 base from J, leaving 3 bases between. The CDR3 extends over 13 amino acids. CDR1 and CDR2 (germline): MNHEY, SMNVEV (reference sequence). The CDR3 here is CASSLVSNQPQHF. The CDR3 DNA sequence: TGTGCCAGCAGTTTAGTGAGCAATCAGCCCCAGCATTTT.

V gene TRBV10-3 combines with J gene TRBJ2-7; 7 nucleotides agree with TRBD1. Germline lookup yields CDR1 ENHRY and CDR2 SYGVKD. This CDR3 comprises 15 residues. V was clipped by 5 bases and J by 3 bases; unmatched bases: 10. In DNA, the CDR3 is TGTGCCATCAGTCGTACGGGACAGATAAACTACGAGCAGTACTTC. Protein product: CAISRTGQINYEQYF.

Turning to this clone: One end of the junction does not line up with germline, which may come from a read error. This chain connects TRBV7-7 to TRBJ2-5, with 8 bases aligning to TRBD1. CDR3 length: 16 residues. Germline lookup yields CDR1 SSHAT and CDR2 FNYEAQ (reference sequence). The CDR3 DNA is TGTGCTAGCAGCTTAGCGATGCAGGGGGCAAGGGAGACCCAGTACTTC. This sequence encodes CASSLAMQGARETQYF.

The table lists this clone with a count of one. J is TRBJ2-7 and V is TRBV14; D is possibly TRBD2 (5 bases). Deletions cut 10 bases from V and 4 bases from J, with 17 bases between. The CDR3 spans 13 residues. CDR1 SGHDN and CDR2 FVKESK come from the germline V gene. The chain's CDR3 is CATSFPGRYEQYF. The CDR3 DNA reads TGTGCCACCTCCTTCCCGGGAAGGTACGAGCAGTACTTC.

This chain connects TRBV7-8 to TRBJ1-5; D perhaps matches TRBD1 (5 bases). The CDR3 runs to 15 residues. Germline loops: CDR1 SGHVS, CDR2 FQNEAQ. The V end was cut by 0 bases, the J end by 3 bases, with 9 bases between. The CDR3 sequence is CASSLASGNNQPQHF. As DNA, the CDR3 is TGTGCCAGCAGCTTAGCGTCAGGGAACAATCAGCCCCAGCATTTT.

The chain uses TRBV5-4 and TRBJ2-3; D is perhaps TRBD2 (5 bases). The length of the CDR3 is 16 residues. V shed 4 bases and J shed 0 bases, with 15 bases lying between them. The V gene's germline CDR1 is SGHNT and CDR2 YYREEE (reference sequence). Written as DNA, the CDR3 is TGTGCCAGCAGCGATGGACTTCCCGCTAGCACAGATACGCAGTATTTT. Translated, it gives CASSDGLPASTDTQYF. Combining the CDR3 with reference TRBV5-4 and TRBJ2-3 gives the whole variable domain ETGVTQSPTHLIKTRGQQVTLRCSSQSGHNTVSWYQQALGQGPQFIFQYYREEENGRGNFPPRFSGLQFPNYSSELNVNALELDDSALYLCASSDGLPASTDTQYFGPGTRLTVL.

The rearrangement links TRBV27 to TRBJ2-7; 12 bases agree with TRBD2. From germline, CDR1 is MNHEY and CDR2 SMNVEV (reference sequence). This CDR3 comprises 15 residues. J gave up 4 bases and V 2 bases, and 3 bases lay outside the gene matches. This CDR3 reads CASSLLAGGQYEQYF. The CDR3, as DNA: TGTGCCAGCAGTTTACTAGCGGGAGGGCAATACGAGCAGTACTTC.

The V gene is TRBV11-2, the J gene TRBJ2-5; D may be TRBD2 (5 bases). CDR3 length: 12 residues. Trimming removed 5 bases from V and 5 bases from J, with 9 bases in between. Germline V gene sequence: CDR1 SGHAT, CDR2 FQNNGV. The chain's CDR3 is CASSPPGETQYF. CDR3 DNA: TGTGCCAGCAGCCCTCCGGGGGAGACCCAGTACTTC.

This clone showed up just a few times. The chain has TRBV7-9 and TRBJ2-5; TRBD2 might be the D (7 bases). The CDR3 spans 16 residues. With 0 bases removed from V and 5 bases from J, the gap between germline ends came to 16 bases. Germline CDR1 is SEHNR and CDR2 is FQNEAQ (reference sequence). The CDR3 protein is CASSLAGGLAEETQYF. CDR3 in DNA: TGTGCCAGCAGCTTAGCGGGGGGGCTAGCGGAGGAGACCCAGTACTTC.

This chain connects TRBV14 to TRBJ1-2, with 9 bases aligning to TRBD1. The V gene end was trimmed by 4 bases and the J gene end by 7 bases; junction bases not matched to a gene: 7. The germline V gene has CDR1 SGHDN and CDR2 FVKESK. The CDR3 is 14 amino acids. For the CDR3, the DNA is TGTGCCAGCAGCCCCACACAGGGGGCGCTTGGCTACACCTTC. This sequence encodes CASSPTQGALGYTF.

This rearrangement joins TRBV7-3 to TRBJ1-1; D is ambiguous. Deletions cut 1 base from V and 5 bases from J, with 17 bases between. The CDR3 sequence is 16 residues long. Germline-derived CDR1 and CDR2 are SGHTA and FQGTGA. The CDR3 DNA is TGTGCCAGCAGCTTAAACGCGGGGAGGACGGCGACTGAAGCTTTCTTT. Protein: CASSLNAGRTATEAFF.

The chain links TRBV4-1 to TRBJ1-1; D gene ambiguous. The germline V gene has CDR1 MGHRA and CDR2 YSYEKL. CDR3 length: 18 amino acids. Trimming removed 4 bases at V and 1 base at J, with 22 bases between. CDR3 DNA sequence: TGCGCCAGCAGCCCTCCCCGAGCAGGCCCGTCGAAGAACACTGAAGCTTTCTTT. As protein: CASSPPRAGPSKNTEAFF.

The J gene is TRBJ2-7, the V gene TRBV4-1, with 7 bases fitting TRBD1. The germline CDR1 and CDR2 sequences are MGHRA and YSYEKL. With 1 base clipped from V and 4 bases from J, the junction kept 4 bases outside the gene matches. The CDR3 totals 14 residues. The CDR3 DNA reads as TGCGCCAGCAGCCAAGTGACAGGGTCATACGAGCAGTACTTC. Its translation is CASSQVTGSYEQYF.

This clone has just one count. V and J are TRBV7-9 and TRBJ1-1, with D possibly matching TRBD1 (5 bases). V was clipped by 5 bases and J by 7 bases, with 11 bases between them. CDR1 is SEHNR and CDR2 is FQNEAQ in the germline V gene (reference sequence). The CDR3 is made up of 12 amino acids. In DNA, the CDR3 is TGTGCCAGCAGCCCTAGGGGTTATGAAGCTTTCTTT. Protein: CASSPRGYEAFF. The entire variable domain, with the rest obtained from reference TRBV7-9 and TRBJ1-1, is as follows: DTGVSQNPRHKITKRGQNVTFRCDPISEHNRLYWYRQTLGQGPEFLTYFQNEAQLEKSRLLSDRFSAERPKGSFSTLEIQRTEQGDSAMYLCASSPRGYEAFFGQGTRLTVV.

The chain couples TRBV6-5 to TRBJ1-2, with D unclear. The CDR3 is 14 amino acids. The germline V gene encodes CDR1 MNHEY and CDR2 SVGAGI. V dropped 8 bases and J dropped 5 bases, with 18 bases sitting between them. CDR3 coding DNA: TGTGCCAGCTCGGGCCCGGGATCCCCTTATGGCTACACCTTC. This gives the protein CASSGPGSPYGYTF.

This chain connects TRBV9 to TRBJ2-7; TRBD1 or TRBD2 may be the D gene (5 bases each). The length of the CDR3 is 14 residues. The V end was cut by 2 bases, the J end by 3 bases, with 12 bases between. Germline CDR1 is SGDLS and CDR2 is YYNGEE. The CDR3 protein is CASSVDGTLYEQYF. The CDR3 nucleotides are TGTGCCAGCAGCGTTGACGGGACCCTCTACGAGCAGTACTTC.

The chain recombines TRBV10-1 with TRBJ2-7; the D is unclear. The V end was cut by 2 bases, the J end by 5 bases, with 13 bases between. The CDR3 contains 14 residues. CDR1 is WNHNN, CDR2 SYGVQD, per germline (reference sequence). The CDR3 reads CASSENKWIDEQYF. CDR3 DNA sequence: TGCGCCAGCAGTGAGAACAAGTGGATCGACGAGCAGTACTTC.

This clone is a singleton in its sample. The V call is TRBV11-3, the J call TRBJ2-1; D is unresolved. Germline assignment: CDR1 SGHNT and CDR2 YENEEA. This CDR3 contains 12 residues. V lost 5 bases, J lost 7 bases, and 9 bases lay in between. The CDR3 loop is CASSDIRNEQFF. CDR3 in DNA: TGTGCCAGCAGCGACATAAGGAATGAGCAGTTCTTC.

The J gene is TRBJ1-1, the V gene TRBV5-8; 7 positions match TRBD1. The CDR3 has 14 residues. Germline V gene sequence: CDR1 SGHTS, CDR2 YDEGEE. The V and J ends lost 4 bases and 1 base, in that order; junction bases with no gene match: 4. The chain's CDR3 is CASSTGTENTEAFF. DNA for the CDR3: TGTGCCAGCAGCACCGGGACAGAGAACACTGAAGCTTTCTTT.

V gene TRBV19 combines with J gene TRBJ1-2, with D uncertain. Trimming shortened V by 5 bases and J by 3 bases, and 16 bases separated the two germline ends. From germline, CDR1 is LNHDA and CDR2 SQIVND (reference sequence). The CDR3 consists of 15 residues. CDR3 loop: CASSDSGSADYGYTF. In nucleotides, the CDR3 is TGTGCCAGTAGTGATTCTGGGTCGGCGGACTATGGCTACACCTTC.